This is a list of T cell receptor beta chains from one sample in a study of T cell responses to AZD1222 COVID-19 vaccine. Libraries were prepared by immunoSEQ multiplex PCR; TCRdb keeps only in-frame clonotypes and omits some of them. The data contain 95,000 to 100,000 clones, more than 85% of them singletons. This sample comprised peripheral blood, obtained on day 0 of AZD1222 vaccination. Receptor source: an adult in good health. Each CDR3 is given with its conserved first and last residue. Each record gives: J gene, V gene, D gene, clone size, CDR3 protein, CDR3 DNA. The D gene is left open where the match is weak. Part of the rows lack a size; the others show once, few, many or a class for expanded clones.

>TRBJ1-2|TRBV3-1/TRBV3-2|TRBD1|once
CASSLQGGGSGYTF
TGTGCCAGCAGCCTACAGGGGGGGGGCTCTGGCTACACCTTC
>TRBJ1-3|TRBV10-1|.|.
CASSAAASGNTIYF
TGCGCCAGCAGTGCGGCGGCCTCTGGAAACACCATATATTTT
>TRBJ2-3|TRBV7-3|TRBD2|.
CASSLRLAGADTQYF
TGTGCCAGCAGCTTAAGGCTAGCGGGAGCAGATACGCAGTATTTT
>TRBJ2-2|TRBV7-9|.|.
CASSQGPSGTGELFF
TGTGCCAGCAGTCAAGGGCCTTCAGGCACCGGGGAGCTGTTTTTT
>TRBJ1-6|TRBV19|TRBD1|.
CASSTLQGRNSPLHF
TGTGCCAGTAGTACGCTACAGGGGAGGAATTCACCCCTCCACTTT
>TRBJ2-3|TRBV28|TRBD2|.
CASSPPGGLAERDTQYF
TGTGCCAGCAGTCCCCCTGGGGGACTAGCGGAAAGAGATACGCAGTATTTT
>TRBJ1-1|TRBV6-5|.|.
CAISLWGGQNTEAFF
TGTGCCATCTCGCTTTGGGGGGGCCAGAACACTGAAGCTTTCTTT
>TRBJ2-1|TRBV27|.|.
CASSLFYRAWDEQFF
TGTGCCAGCAGTTTATTTTACAGGGCGTGGGATGAGCAGTTCTTC
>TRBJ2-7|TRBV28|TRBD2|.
CASSPWDLAGGPGEQYF
TGTGCCAGCAGTCCGTGGGACCTCGCGGGAGGGCCCGGCGAGCAGTACTTC
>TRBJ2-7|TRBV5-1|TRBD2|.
CASSRAGDSHEQYF
TGCGCCAGCAGTCGAGCGGGAGACTCCCACGAGCAGTACTTC
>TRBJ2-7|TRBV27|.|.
CASRYEQYF
TGTGCCAGTCGCTACGAGCAGTACTTC
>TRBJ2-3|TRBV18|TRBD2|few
CASSPGTSSTQYF
TGTGCCAGCTCACCAGGGACTAGCAGTACGCAGTATTTT
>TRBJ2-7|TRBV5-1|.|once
CASSLGQVGEQYF
TGCGCCAGCAGCTTGGGCCAAGTCGGCGAGCAGTACTTC
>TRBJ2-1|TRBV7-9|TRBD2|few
CASSLVWTSADEQFF
TGTGCCAGCAGCTTAGTGTGGACTAGCGCTGATGAGCAGTTCTTC